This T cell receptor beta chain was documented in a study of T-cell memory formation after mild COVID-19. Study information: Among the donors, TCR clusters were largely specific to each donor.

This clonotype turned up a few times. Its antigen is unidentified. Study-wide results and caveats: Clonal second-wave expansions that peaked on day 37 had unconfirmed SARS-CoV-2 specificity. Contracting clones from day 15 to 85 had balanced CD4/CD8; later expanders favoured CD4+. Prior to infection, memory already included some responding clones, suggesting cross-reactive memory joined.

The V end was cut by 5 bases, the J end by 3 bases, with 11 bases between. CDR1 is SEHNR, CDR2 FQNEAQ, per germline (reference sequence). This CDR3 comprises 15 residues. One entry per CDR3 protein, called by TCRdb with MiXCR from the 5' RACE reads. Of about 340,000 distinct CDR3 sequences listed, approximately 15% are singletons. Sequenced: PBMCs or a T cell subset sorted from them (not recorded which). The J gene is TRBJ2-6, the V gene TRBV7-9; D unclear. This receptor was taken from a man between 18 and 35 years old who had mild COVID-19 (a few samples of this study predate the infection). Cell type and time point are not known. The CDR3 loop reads CASSDRVDGANVLTF. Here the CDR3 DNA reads TGTGCCAGCAGCGACCGGGTAGATGGGGCCAACGTCCTGACTTTC.